This T cell receptor (beta chain) is from a study of CD4 and CD8 cells across lung adenocarcinoma regions listed by TCRdb under 2018. As for the study more broadly: The study examined intratumor heterogeneity of the T cell receptor repertoire by comparing tumor centers with tumor margins.

To prepare the library, PCR was applied. Reads for this sample came from a HiSeq X Ten. TCRdb itself trimmed the public reads at Q25 with fastp, ran MiXCR and retained productive beta chains. Rows with one shared CDR3 protein collapse into an entry with the most common genes and DNA. The table for this sample lists thousands of distinct CDR3 sequences; under 60% of them were counted only once. The ten largest clones capture about 95% of the sample. V loses 6 bases, J loses 4 bases, and the germline ends lie 15 bases apart. The CDR3 sequence holds 15 residues, the cysteine and phenylalanine included. Only the CDR3 DNA is retained, 45 bases long and in frame from the first base. Per the germline V gene, MNHNS is the CDR1 and SASEGT is the CDR2. This clonotype was found a few times. What this receptor recognizes is not known. Base-call qualities are not available, and no considerably larger clone is one nucleotide away.

Donors were patients with localized lung adenocarcinoma, a subtype of non-small cell lung cancer. The samples were taken from the centers of localized lung adenocarcinomas. For TCR repertoire analysis, CD8+ T cells taken from tumor tissue were profiled apart from CD4+ T cells. The source is a male donor with lung adenocarcinoma. The CD4 and CD8 labels of this study may be unreliable. The specimen sequenced was CD8+ T cells from the center of a lung tumor. The cell subset or site label corresponds to: tumor center region. The sequence links TRBV6-1 to TRBJ2-2; the D gene is tentatively TRBD1 or TRBD2, each matching 5 bases. The CDR3 reads CASSDGTRSTGELFF. The nucleotide sequence reads TGTGCCAGCAGCGACGGGACGCGTTCCACCGGGGAGCTGTTTTTT.